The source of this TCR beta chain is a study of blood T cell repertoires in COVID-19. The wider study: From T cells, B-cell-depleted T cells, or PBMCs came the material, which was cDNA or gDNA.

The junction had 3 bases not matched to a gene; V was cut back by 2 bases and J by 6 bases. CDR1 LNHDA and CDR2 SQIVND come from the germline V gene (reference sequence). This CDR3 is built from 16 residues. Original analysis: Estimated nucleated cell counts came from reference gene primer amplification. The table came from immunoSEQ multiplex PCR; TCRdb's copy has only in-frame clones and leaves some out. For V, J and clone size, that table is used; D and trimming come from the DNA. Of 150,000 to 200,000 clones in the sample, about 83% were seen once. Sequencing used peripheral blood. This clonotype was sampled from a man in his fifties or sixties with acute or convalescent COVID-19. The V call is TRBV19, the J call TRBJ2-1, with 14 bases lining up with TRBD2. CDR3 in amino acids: CASSISGTSGGNEQFF. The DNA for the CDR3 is TGTGCCAGTAGTATATCCGGGACTAGCGGGGGCAATGAGCAGTTCTTC.